This T cell receptor beta chain stems from a study of cytomegalovirus exposure and HLA in healthy donors. Germline CDR1 SGHRS, CDR2 YFSETQ. This CDR3 contains 14 residues. Primers: 60 Vbeta forward and 13 Jbeta reverse. Only in-frame clones appear in the TCRdb table, and some are missing; sequencing was by immunoSEQ multiplex PCR. The sample lists about 67,000 clones; approximately 67% were seen once. Study-level points and caveats: It was approximately 150 TCR beta chains that were listed as cytomegalovirus-associated.

Only one count was recorded for this clone. Its antigen is undetermined. The chain employs TRBV5-1 and TRBJ2-5, with 10 bases that match TRBD1. The J call may be faulty, since TRBJ2-7 better matches the DNA end. Input material: PBMCs. This clonotype was sampled from a woman aged 25 to 45 in good health and CMV-seronegative. CDR3 residues: CASSHDRGQDEQYF. The DNA of the CDR3 is TGCGCCAGCAGCCACGACAGGGGGCAGGACGAGCAGTACTTC.